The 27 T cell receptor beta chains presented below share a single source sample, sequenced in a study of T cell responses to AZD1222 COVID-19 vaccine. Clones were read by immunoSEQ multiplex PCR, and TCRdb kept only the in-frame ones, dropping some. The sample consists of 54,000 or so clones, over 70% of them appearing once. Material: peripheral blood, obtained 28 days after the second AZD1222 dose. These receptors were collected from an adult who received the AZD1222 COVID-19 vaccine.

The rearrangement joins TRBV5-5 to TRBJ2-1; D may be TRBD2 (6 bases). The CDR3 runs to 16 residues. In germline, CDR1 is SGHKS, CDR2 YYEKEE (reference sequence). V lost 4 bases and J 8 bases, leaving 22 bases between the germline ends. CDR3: CASSPRSGDQGDEQFF. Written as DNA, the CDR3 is TGTGCCAGCAGCCCAAGATCGGGAGACCAAGGGGATGAGCAGTTCTTC.

The CDR3 DNA sequence: TGTGCCAGCAGCTTTCGGACTAGCGGGAGGTTCTACAATGAGCAGTTCTTC. It yields the protein CASSFRTSGRFYNEQFF. V is TRBV11-2 and J is TRBJ2-1; 14 bases fit TRBD2. V lost 3 bases to trimming and J lost 3 bases; unmatched junction nucleotides: 4. CDR3 length: 17 residues. Germline V lookup: CDR1 SGHAT, CDR2 FQNNGV. Combining the CDR3 with reference TRBV11-2 and TRBJ2-1 gives the whole variable domain EAGVAQSPRYKIIEKRQSVAFWCNPISGHATLYWYQQILGQGPKLLIQFQNNGVVDDSQLPKDRFSAERLKGVDSTLKIQPAKLEDSAVYLCASSFRTSGRFYNEQFFGPGTRLTVL.

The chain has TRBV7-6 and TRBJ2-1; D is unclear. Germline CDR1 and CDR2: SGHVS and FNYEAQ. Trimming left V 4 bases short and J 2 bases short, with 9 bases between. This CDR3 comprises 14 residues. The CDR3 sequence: CASSWTPPYNEQFF. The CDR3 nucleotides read TGTGCCAGCAGCTGGACCCCCCCCTACAATGAGCAGTTCTTC.

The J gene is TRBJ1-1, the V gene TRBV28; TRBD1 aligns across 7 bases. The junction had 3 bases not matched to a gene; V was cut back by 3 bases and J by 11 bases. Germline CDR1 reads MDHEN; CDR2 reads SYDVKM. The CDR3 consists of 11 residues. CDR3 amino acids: CASSLTGRAFF. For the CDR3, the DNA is TGTGCCAGCAGTTTGACAGGGCGGGCTTTCTTT.

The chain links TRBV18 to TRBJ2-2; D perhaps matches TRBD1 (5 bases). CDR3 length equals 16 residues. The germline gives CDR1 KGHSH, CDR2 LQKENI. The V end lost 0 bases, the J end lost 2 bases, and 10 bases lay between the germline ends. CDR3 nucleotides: TGTGCCAGCTCACCACCGGTGACAGCAAACACCGGGGAGCTGTTTTTT. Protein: CASSPPVTANTGELFF.

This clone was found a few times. CDR3 amino acids: CASRGDRDLRSGANVLTF. The DNA of the CDR3 is TGTGCCAGCAGAGGAGACAGGGACCTCCGCTCTGGGGCCAACGTCCTGACTTTC. This chain connects TRBV3-1 (or the pseudogene TRBV3-2) to TRBJ2-6; 7 nucleotides line up with TRBD1. The junction had 11 bases not matched to a gene; V was cut back by 6 bases and J by 0 bases. CDR1 and CDR2 from the germline V gene are LGHDT and YNNKEL (reference sequence). This CDR3 contains 18 residues.

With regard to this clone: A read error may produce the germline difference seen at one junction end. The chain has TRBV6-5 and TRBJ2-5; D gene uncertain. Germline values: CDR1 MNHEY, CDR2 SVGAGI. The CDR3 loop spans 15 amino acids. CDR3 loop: CASSFTFDPQGTQYF. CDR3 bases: TGTGCCAGCAGTTTTACATTCGACCCGCAAGGGACCCAGTACTTC.

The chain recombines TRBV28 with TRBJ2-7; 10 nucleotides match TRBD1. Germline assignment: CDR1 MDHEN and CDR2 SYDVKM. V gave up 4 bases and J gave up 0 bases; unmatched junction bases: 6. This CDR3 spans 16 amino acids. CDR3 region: CASSSSGTGVSYEQYV. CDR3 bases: TGTGCCAGCAGTTCATCCGGGACAGGGGTCTCCTACGAGCAGTACGTC.

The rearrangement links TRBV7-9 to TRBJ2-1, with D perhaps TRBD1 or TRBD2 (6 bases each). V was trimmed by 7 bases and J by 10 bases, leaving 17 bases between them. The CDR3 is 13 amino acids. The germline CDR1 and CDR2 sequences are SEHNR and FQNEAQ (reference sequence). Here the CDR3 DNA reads TGTGCCAGCATCCTAGGAGGGGGAGGCGAGCAGTTCTTC. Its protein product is CASILGGGGEQFF.

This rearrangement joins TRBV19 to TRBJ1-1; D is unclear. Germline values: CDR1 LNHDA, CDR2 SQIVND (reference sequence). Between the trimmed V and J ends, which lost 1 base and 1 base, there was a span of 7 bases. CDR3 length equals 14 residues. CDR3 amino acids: CASSIAPANTEAFF. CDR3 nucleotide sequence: TGTGCCAGTAGTATAGCCCCAGCGAACACTGAAGCTTTCTTT.

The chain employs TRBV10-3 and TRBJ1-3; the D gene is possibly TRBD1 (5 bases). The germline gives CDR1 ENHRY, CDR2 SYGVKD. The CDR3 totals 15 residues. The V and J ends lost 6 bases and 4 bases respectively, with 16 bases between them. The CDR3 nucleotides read TGTGCCATCAGCCCGGGAGGGGTGGAAGGAAACACCATATATTTT. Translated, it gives CAISPGGVEGNTIYF.

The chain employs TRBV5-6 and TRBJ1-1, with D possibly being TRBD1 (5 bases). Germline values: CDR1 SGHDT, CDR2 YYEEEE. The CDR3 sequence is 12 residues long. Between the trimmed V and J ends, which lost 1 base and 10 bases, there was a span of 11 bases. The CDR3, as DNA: TGTGCCAGCAGCTTGATGGGGGTGCGAGCTTTCTTT. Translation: CASSLMGVRAFF.

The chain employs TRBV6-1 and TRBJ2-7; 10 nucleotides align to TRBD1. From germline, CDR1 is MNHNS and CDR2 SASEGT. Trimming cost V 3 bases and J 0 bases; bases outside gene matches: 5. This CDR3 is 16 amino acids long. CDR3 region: CASSDEGQGPSYEQYV. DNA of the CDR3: TGTGCCAGCAGTGATGAGGGACAGGGGCCCTCCTACGAGCAGTACGTC.

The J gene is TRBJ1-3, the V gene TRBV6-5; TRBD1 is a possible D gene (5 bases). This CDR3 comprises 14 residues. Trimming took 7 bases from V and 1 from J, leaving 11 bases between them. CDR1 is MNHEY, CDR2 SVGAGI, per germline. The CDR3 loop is CASTGGGSGNTIYF. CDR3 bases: TGTGCCAGCACTGGGGGGGGTTCTGGAAACACCATATATTTT.

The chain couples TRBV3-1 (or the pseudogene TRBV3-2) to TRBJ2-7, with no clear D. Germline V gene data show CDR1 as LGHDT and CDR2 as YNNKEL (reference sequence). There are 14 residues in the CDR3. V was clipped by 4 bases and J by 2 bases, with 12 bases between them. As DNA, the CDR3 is TGTGCCAGCAGCCTCGCCCAGACTCCCTACGAGCAGTACGTC. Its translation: CASSLAQTPYEQYV.

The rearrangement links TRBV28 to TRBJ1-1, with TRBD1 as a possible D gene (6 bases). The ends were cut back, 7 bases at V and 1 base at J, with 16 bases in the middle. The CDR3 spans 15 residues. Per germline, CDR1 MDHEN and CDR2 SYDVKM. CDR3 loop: CASTPPGGRNTEAFF. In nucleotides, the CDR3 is TGTGCCAGCACCCCCCCCGGGGGCCGGAACACTGAAGCTTTCTTT.

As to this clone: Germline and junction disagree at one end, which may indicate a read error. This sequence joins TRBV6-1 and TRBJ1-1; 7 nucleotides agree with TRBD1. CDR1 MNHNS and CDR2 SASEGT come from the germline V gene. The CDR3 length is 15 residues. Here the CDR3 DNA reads TGTGCCAGCAGTGAATCGCCCGGGTCAGGGGGGAAGGTCGTCTTT. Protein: CASSESPGSGGKVVF.

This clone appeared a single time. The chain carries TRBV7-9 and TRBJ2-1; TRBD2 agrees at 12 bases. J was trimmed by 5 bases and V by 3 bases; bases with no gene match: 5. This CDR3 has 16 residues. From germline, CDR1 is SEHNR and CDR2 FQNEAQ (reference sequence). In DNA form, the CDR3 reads TGTGCCAGCAGCTTGGGGACTAGCGGGCAGAACAATGAGCAGTTCTTC. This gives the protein CASSLGTSGQNNEQFF.

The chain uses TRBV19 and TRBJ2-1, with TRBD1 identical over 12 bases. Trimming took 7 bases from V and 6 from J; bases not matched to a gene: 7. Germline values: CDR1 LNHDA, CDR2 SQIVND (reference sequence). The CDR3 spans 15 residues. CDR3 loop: CASNLGTGGRNEQFF. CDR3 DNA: TGTGCCAGTAACCTCGGGACAGGGGGCCGCAATGAGCAGTTCTTC.

CDR3 sequence (DNA): TGTGCCAGCTCAAGGAACAATGAGCAGTTCTTC. This translates into CASSRNNEQFF. This chain connects TRBV6-5 to TRBJ2-1; no firm D call. This CDR3 comprises 11 residues. Trimming took off 8 bases at V and 5 bases at J, with 7 bases between the two ends. CDR1 is MNHEY, CDR2 SVGAGI, per germline.

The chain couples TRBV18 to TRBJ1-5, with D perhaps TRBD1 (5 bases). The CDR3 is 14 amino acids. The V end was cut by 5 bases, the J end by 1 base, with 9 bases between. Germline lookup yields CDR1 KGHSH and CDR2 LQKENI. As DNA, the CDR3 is TGTGCCAGCTCATCGGGGGAGAGCAATCAGCCCCAGCATTTT. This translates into CASSSGESNQPQHF.

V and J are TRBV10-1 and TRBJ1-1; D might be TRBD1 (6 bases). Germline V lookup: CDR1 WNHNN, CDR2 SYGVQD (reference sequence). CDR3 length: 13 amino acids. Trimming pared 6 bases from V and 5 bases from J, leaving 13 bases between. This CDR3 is CASSGGAGTEAFF. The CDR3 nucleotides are TGCGCCAGCAGCGGGGGCGCGGGGACTGAAGCTTTCTTT.

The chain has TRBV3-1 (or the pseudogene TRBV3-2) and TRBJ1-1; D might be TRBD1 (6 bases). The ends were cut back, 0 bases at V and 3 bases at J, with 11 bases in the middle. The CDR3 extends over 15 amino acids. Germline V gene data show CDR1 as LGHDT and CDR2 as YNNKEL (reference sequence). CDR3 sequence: CASSQDQGLDTEAFF. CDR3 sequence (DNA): TGTGCCAGCAGCCAAGATCAGGGGTTGGACACTGAAGCTTTCTTT.

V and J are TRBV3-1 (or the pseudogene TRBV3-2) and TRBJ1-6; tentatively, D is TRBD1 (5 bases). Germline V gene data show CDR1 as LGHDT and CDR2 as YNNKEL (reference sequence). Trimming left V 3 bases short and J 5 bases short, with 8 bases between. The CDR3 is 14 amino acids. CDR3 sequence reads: CASSQGVNNSPLHF. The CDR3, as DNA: TGTGCCAGCAGCCAGGGGGTCAATAATTCACCCCTCCACTTT.

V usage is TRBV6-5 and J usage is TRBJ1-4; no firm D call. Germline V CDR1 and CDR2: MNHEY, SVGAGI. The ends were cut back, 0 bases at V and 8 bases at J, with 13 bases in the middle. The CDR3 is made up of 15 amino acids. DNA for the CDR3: TGTGCCAGCAGTTACTCGGTAGTCCGGTCGGAAAAACTGTTTTTT. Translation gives CASSYSVVRSEKLFF.

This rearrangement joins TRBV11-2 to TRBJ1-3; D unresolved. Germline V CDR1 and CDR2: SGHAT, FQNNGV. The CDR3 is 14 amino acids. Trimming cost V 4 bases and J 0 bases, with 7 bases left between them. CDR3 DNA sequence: TGTGCCAGCAGCTCTGGCCTCTCTGGAAACACCATATATTTT. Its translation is CASSSGLSGNTIYF.

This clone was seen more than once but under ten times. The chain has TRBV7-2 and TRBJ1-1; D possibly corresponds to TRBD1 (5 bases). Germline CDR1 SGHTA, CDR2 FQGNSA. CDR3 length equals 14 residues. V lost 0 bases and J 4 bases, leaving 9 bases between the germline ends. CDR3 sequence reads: CASSLAPGSTEAFF. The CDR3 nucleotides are TGTGCCAGCAGCTTAGCCCCAGGGAGCACTGAAGCTTTCTTT.